The 22 T cell receptor beta chains presented below share a single source sample, sequenced in a study of shared clonotypes between healthy human individuals. Repertoires were generated with immunoSEQ multiplex PCR, while TCRdb's copy carries only in-frame clones and drops some. The sample has roughly 2.5 million clones, around nine tenths seen once; the top ten hold about 0.13%. Sample: naive CD4+ T cells sorted from blood. Stated subset: CD45RA+ positively selected. Receptors originate from a man between 18 and 35 years old in good health.

The chain has TRBV30 and TRBJ1-4, with TRBD1 matching over 9 bases. J lost 5 bases, V lost 0 bases, and 4 bases had no gene match. Looked up from germline, CDR1 is GTSNPN and CDR2 is SVGIG (reference sequence). The CDR3 is made up of 15 amino acids. CDR3 sequence: CAWSVGGTGNEKLFF. CDR3 bases: TGTGCCTGGAGTGTGGGCGGGACAGGGAATGAAAAACTGTTTTTT.

The chain links TRBV25-1 to TRBJ2-7; 7 bases match TRBD1. This CDR3 is 15 amino acids long. Germline CDR1 is MGHDK and CDR2 is SYGVNS. The junction had 11 bases not matched to a gene; V was cut back by 4 bases and J by 5 bases. CDR3: CASSAHRLQGHEQYF. The CDR3 DNA is TGTGCCAGCAGTGCCCACCGATTACAGGGGCACGAGCAGTACTTC.

The V gene is TRBV5-4, the J gene TRBJ1-2; D perhaps matches TRBD1 (5 bases). In germline, CDR1 is SGHNT, CDR2 YYREEE (reference sequence). Trimming took off 2 bases at V and 4 bases at J, with 21 bases between the two ends. The CDR3 extends over 17 amino acids. The CDR3 nucleotides read TGTGCCAGCAGCTTACTAGAGTCTCGCAGGGACCCCTATGGCTACACCTTC. Amino acids: CASSLLESRRDPYGYTF.

CDR3 sequence reads: CASSSRYGNTIYF. The CDR3, as DNA: TGTGCCAGCAGCTCCCGGTATGGAAACACCATATATTTT. V usage is TRBV11-2 and J usage is TRBJ1-3; no clear D. V dropped 4 bases and J dropped 3 bases, with 7 bases sitting between them. The CDR3 spans 13 residues. Germline CDR1 reads SGHAT; CDR2 reads FQNNGV. Supplemented by reference TRBV11-2 and TRBJ1-3, the full variable domain reads EAGVAQSPRYKIIEKRQSVAFWCNPISGHATLYWYQQILGQGPKLLIQFQNNGVVDDSQLPKDRFSAERLKGVDSTLKIQPAKLEDSAVYLCASSSRYGNTIYFGEGSWLTVV.

The genes are TRBV19 and TRBJ2-7, with 9 bases fitting TRBD1. The CDR3 length is 15 residues. Germline-derived CDR1 and CDR2 are LNHDA and SQIVND (reference sequence). V dropped 5 bases and J dropped 3; count of bases not matched to a gene: 8. The CDR3 nucleotides are TGTGCCAGTAGTCCACCGGGGACAGGGATCTACGAGCAGTACTTC. Residues: CASSPPGTGIYEQYF. Filled out from reference TRBV19 and TRBJ2-7, the complete variable domain reads DGGITQSPKYLFRKEGQNVTLSCEQNLNHDAMYWYRQDPGQGLRLIYYSQIVNDFQKGDIAEGYSVSREKKESFPLTVTSAQKNPTAFYLCASSPPGTGIYEQYFGPGTRLTVT.

The chain couples TRBV6-1 to TRBJ1-1; TRBD1 agrees at 9 bases. The CDR3 contains 15 residues. Germline CDR1 MNHNS, CDR2 SASEGT. The V and J ends lost 4 bases and 4 bases, in that order; junction bases with no gene match: 7. CDR3 sequence (DNA): TGTGCCAGCAGTGGAGACAGGGGGTTAGTCACTGAAGCTTTCTTT. Its translation: CASSGDRGLVTEAFF.

The chain is built from TRBV28 and TRBJ1-1; no clear D gene. The V gene lost 5 bases and the J gene lost 0 bases, with 7 bases spanning the gap. The CDR3 is 13 amino acids. CDR1 is MDHEN, CDR2 SYDVKM, per germline. In DNA form, the CDR3 reads TGTGCCAGCAGTCGGAGTGTGAACACTGAAGCTTTCTTT. It yields the protein CASSRSVNTEAFF.

DNA for the CDR3: TGCGCCAGCAGTGAGTCGGGGAGGTACAATGAGCAGTTCTTC. Translation: CASSESGRYNEQFF. This chain links TRBV10-2 with TRBJ2-1, with a possible D match to TRBD2 (6 bases). The CDR3 contains 14 residues. The ends were cut back, 0 bases at V and 4 bases at J, with 7 bases in the middle. The V gene's germline CDR1 is WSHSY and CDR2 SAAADI.

This clone was seen just once. The chain recombines TRBV5-8 with TRBJ1-2; possibly TRBD1 for D (6 bases). The CDR3 extends over 16 amino acids. V was trimmed by 0 bases and J by 4 bases, leaving 16 bases between them. Per the germline V gene, CDR1 is SGHTS and CDR2 is YDEGEE. The CDR3, as DNA: TGTGCCAGCAGCTTGGAGCCTCGGGGGCGCGGCTATGGCTACACCTTC. Amino acid sequence: CASSLEPRGRGYGYTF.

The rearrangement uses TRBV5-1 and TRBJ1-2, with TRBD1 matching 9 bases. V lost 6 bases to trimming and J lost 7 bases; unmatched junction nucleotides: 7. The CDR3 has 13 residues. Germline CDR1 SGHRS, CDR2 YFSETQ. The CDR3: CASTQGQGIGYTF. The CDR3 coding sequence is TGCGCCAGCACACAGGGACAGGGCATTGGCTACACCTTC. Full variable domain (remainder filled in from reference TRBV5-1 and TRBJ1-2): KAGVTQTPRYLIKTRGQQVTLSCSPISGHRSVSWYQQTPGQGLQFLFEYFSETQRNKGNFPGRFSGRQFSNSRSEMNVSTLELGDSALYLCASTQGQGIGYTFGSGTRLTVV.

The chain couples TRBV7-2 to TRBJ2-7, with D unresolved. With 1 base removed from V and 8 bases from J, the gap between germline ends came to 12 bases. The germline V gene encodes CDR1 SGHTA and CDR2 FQGNSA. The CDR3 is 13 amino acids. The CDR3 loop is CASSLGPSSQQYF. The CDR3 nucleotides read TGTGCCAGCAGCTTAGGGCCCAGCTCCCAGCAGTACTTC.

The V gene is TRBV13, the J gene TRBJ2-7; D uncertain. The V and J ends lost 3 bases and 2 bases respectively, with 8 bases between them. Germline CDR1 PRHDT, CDR2 FYEKMQ (reference sequence). CDR3 length equals 13 residues. The CDR3 sequence is CASSFDGTYEQYF. Written as DNA, the CDR3 is TGTGCCAGCAGCTTCGACGGAACCTACGAGCAGTACTTC.

The rearrangement links TRBV5-1 to TRBJ1-1; weak D call: TRBD1 (5 bases). The CDR3 covers 15 residues. Germline V CDR1 and CDR2: SGHRS, YFSETQ. V lost 5 bases to trimming and J lost 5 bases, with 19 bases between them. For the CDR3, the DNA is TGCGCCAGCAGTTACCTCGGAGAGGGGCGAACTGAAGCTTTCTTT. Amino acids: CASSYLGEGRTEAFF.

Notes on this clone: The same CDR3 also results from other DNA sequences found in this sample. V usage is TRBV5-1 and J usage is TRBJ1-1, with 9 positions matching TRBD1. Germline V gene lookup returns CDR1 SGHRS and CDR2 YFSETQ. The CDR3 length is 13 residues. The trim removed 7 bases at V and 4 bases at J, leaving 5 bases unmatched. CDR3 sequence (DNA): TGCGCCAGCCGGGGACAGGGTGGCACTGAAGCTTTCTTT. As protein: CASRGQGGTEAFF.

This clone has only a few counts. The V and J genes are TRBV10-3 and TRBJ1-1; tentative D call: TRBD1 (5 bases). Trimming took 3 bases from V and 11 from J, leaving 10 bases between them. This CDR3 region has 11 residues. Germline V gives CDR1 ENHRY, CDR2 SYGVKD. DNA of the CDR3: TGTGCCATCAGTGAAGCGGGGACGGCTTTCTTT. Protein sequence: CAISEAGTAFF.

The chain couples TRBV5-4 to TRBJ2-4, with 15 bases aligning to TRBD2. The CDR3 has 17 amino acids. CDR1 SGHNT and CDR2 YYREEE come from the germline V gene (reference sequence). The V gene end was trimmed by 3 bases and the J gene end by 7 bases; junction bases not matched to a gene: 8. The CDR3 here is CASSSGLAGGPDNIQYF. CDR3 nucleotides: TGTGCCAGCAGCTCAGGACTAGCGGGAGGGCCGGACAACATTCAGTACTTC.

V usage is TRBV6-4 and J usage is TRBJ1-6, with 10 nucleotides matching TRBD1. V shed 5 bases and J 7 bases; nucleotides not matched to a gene: 2. The germline CDR1 and CDR2 sequences are MRHNA and SNTAGT. The CDR3 consists of 14 residues. CDR3 region: CASSRTGGNSPLHF. The CDR3, as DNA: TGTGCCAGCAGTAGGACAGGGGGGAATTCACCCCTCCACTTT.

V gene TRBV6-1 combines with J gene TRBJ1-6, with D perhaps TRBD1 (6 bases). From germline, CDR1 is MNHNS and CDR2 SASEGT. This CDR3 contains 15 residues. V was shortened by 0 bases and J by 11 bases, with 14 bases between the two germline ends. This CDR3 is CASSEALQGIPPLHF. CDR3 DNA sequence: TGTGCCAGCAGTGAAGCGCTCCAGGGGATTCCACCCCTCCACTTT.

As concerns this clone: At one of its ends the junction is not consistent with the germline gene, which may arise from a read error. The J gene is TRBJ1-2, the V gene TRBV5-6, with D perhaps TRBD1 (6 bases). Per the germline V gene, CDR1 is SGHDT and CDR2 is YYEEEE. The CDR3 runs to 12 residues. The CDR3 nucleotides read TGTGCCAGCAGCCTGGGCCTGACAGGCAAAGCCTTC. The encoded protein is CASSLGLTGKAF.

V gene TRBV7-9 combines with J gene TRBJ1-1, with unresolved D. The CDR3 covers 13 residues. Trimming stripped 7 bases from V and 1 base from J, with 10 bases between. Germline CDR1 and CDR2: SEHNR and FQNEAQ (reference sequence). Here the CDR3 reads CASTSVGNTEAFF. The CDR3 region has the DNA TGTGCCAGCACCAGCGTGGGGAACACTGAAGCTTTCTTT.

The chain joins TRBV7-6 to TRBJ2-3, with 7 bases matching TRBD2. The CDR3 covers 16 residues. Germline V gene lookup returns CDR1 SGHVS and CDR2 FNYEAQ. V lost 1 base to trimming and J lost 3 bases; unmatched junction nucleotides: 7. The CDR3 region is CASSLDLGGRTDTQYF. CDR3 DNA: TGTGCCAGCAGCTTAGATCTAGGCGGGAGAACAGATACGCAGTATTTT.

J is TRBJ1-3 and V is TRBV5-1; TRBD1 matches 8 bases. CDR3 length: 15 residues. Germline V gene sequence: CDR1 SGHRS, CDR2 YFSETQ. Germline trimming cut 3 bases from V and 3 bases from J; bases unmatched to any gene: 5. CDR3 in DNA: TGCGCCAGCAGCTCGACAGGGGAGGGTGGAAACACCATATATTTT. It codes for CASSSTGEGGNTIYF.